The T cell receptor beta chain under discussion was sequenced for a study of cytomegalovirus exposure and HLA in healthy donors. Overall study results and limits: Subsequent analysis showed first-cohort TCR clusters tending to co-occur in around 130 validation repertoires.

This clone was detected only once. Its target is not known. Sequenced by immunoSEQ multiplex PCR; TCRdb stores in-frame clones only, minus some. This repertoire shows 60,000 to 75,000 clones, 90% to 96% found once; its top ten account for approximately 1%. From the 120-subject validation cohort, which was separate from the approximately 720-subject first cohort, the donors were drawn. This receptor was identified in a man aged 18-30 years in good health and CMV-seronegative. The source material was PBMCs.

CDR3 sequence reads: CATQIQESSYNEQFF. The CDR3 DNA reads as TGTGCCACCCAAATCCAGGAAAGCTCCTACAATGAGCAGTTCTTC. This chain connects TRBV11-1 to TRBJ2-1, with D unclear. V dropped 10 bases and J dropped 0 bases, with 16 bases sitting between them. The CDR3 sequence is 15 residues long. CDR1 is SGHAT, CDR2 FQDESV, per germline (reference sequence).